The 25 T cell receptor beta chains reported below all come from one sample, sequenced in a study of T-cell reconstitution after alpha-beta-depleted transplantation in children. Unique molecular identifiers were incorporated during preparation of the TCRbeta library. One entry per CDR3 protein, called by TCRdb with MiXCR from the PCR reads. There are approximately 590,000 distinct CDR3 sequences in the sample; about 10% occur only once, and less than 5% lies in the top ten. This specimen was PBMCs from the stem cell graft donor, taken from the stem cell graft. The receptor set was obtained from a human donor who donated a stem cell graft to a child with acute myeloid leukemia.

This chain joins TRBV24-1 and TRBJ2-6; weak D call: TRBD1 (6 bases). The length of the CDR3 is 15 residues. V was shortened by 3 bases and J by 4 bases, with 9 bases between the two germline ends. Germline V lookup: CDR1 KGHDR, CDR2 SFDVKD. Here the CDR3 DNA reads TGTGCCACCAGTGATGGTCAGGGGGGGGCCAACGTCCTGACTTTC. It specifies CATSDGQGGANVLTF.

This clonotype has just a few counts. This chain joins TRBV20-1 and TRBJ2-1, with 11 bases fitting TRBD2. Germline loops: CDR1 DFQATT, CDR2 SNEGSKA (reference sequence). The CDR3 is 15 amino acids. V lost 5 bases and J lost 3; bases outside the gene matches: 6. CDR3: CSAAGGLAVYNEQFF. The CDR3 DNA is TGCAGTGCTGCGGGGGGACTAGCGGTCTACAATGAGCAGTTCTTC.

J is TRBJ2-5 and V is TRBV5-5; D gene ambiguous. CDR1 is SGHKS, CDR2 YYEKEE, per germline (reference sequence). The CDR3 covers 13 residues. V was cut by 0 bases and J by 5 bases, with 8 bases left in between. The DNA of the CDR3 is TGTGCCAGCAGCTTGGGAGTGCGGGAGACCCAGTACTTC. Translation gives CASSLGVRETQYF.

This clonotype was found many times. For the CDR3, the DNA is TGTGCCAGCAGTTACACAAGACTAGCGGGTTCCTACGAGCAGTACTTC. This encodes CASSYTRLAGSYEQYF. The rearrangement links TRBV6-5 to TRBJ2-7; 10 nucleotides match TRBD2. The CDR3 sequence is 16 residues long. V trimming: 2 bases; J trimming: 1 base; junction bases outside the gene matches: 5. Germline V gives CDR1 MNHEY, CDR2 SVGAGI.

CDR3 sequence: CASSYSTVNYEQYF. In DNA, the CDR3 is TGTGCCAGCAGTTACTCGACAGTAAACTACGAGCAGTACTTC. The chain recombines TRBV6-2 or TRBV6-3 with TRBJ2-7; TRBD1 might be the D (5 bases). Trimming cost V 0 bases and J 3 bases, with 9 bases left between them. The germline V gene has CDR1 MNHEY and CDR2 SVGEGT. The CDR3 sequence is 14 residues long.

This clonotype has more than one count but fewer than ten. The V and J genes are TRBV6-4 and TRBJ2-1, with 10 bases aligning to TRBD2. V dropped 4 bases and J dropped 9; count of bases not matched to a gene: 9. Germline CDR1 reads MRHNA; CDR2 reads SNTAGT. The length of the CDR3 is 15 residues. The CDR3 sequence: CASSALAGEKGEQFF. CDR3 nucleotide sequence: TGTGCCAGCAGTGCCCTAGCGGGAGAAAAGGGTGAGCAGTTCTTC.

This clonotype was picked up a small number of times. The chain joins TRBV24-1 to TRBJ2-7, with 9 bases lining up with TRBD1. Germline trimming cut 9 bases from V and 5 bases from J; bases unmatched to any gene: 4. Germline CDR1 is KGHDR and CDR2 is SFDVKD. The CDR3 consists of 12 residues. Here the CDR3 reads CATRTGVDEQYF. CDR3 DNA: TGTGCCACCCGGACAGGGGTTGACGAGCAGTACTTC.

The V gene is TRBV20-1, the J gene TRBJ2-3, with TRBD2 matching 7 bases. This CDR3 spans 13 amino acids. Germline values: CDR1 DFQATT, CDR2 SNEGSKA (reference sequence). J was trimmed by 3 bases and V by 4 bases; bases with no gene match: 4. The CDR3 sequence: CSAKSGMTDTQYF. CDR3 bases: TGCAGTGCTAAAAGCGGGATGACAGATACGCAGTATTTT.

There are many counts of this clonotype. The gene calls are TRBV20-1 and TRBJ2-5, with 10 bases matching TRBD2. V gave up 4 bases and J gave up 4 bases; unmatched junction bases: 3. This CDR3 comprises 13 residues. Germline loops: CDR1 DFQATT, CDR2 SNEGSKA (reference sequence). The CDR3, as DNA: TGCAGTGCTAATCTAGCGGGAGCAGAGACCCAGTACTTC. Translating gives CSANLAGAETQYF.

In its sample, this clonotype was seen many times. The genes are TRBV29-1 and TRBJ2-3, with TRBD2 as a possible D gene (5 bases). V was clipped by 6 bases and J by 0 bases, with 16 bases between them. CDR3 length equals 15 residues. Germline-derived CDR1 and CDR2 are SQVTM and ANQGSEA. CDR3 nucleotide sequence: TGCAGCGTGGAGGTCCTAGCTGCCAGCACAGATACGCAGTATTTT. Translation gives CSVEVLAASTDTQYF.

This clonotype was counted ten times or more. The rearrangement joins TRBV20-1 to TRBJ1-5; D is unresolved. The germline CDR1 and CDR2 sequences are DFQATT and SNEGSKA (reference sequence). The CDR3 has 13 amino acids. Between the trimmed V and J ends, which lost 3 bases and 8 bases, there was a span of 14 bases. The CDR3 loop is CSASDGSVEPQHF. In DNA form, the CDR3 reads TGCAGTGCTAGCGACGGATCCGTTGAGCCCCAGCATTTT.

This clonotype was picked up a small number of times. This chain uses TRBV20-1 with TRBJ2-3; weak D call: TRBD2 (7 bases). CDR1 and CDR2 (germline): DFQATT, SNEGSKA (reference sequence). CDR3 size: 13 residues. V gave up 6 bases and J gave up 2 bases, with 12 bases separating them. This CDR3 reads CSAGGASTDTQYF. The DNA for the CDR3 is TGCAGTGCGGGGGGGGCCTCCACAGATACGCAGTATTTT.

V usage is TRBV20-1 and J usage is TRBJ2-7, with a possible D match to TRBD2 (6 bases). In germline, CDR1 is DFQATT, CDR2 SNEGSKA (reference sequence). The CDR3 sequence is 13 residues long. The ends were cut back, 6 bases at V and 6 bases at J, with 18 bases in the middle. In DNA form, the CDR3 reads TGCAGTGCCTCCGGGACTGACGGGCGCGAGCAGTACTTC. Translation gives CSASGTDGREQYF.

There are a few counts of this clonotype. V and J are TRBV28 and TRBJ2-1; weak D call: TRBD2 (6 bases). V was shortened by 4 bases and J by 1 base, with 14 bases between the two germline ends. The CDR3 has 16 residues. The germline V gene encodes CDR1 MDHEN and CDR2 SYDVKM. CDR3 protein: CASSSSEVLSYNEQFF. The CDR3 DNA follows: TGTGCCAGCAGTTCTAGCGAGGTGTTGTCCTACAATGAGCAGTTCTTC.

In its sample, this clonotype was seen many times. The chain joins TRBV6-5 to TRBJ2-5; D call uncertain. The V end lost 5 bases, the J end lost 4 bases, and 8 bases lay between the germline ends. Germline CDR1 reads MNHEY; CDR2 reads SVGAGI. This CDR3 spans 12 amino acids. The CDR3 region has the DNA TGTGCCAGCAGTGGGAAGGGAGAGACCCAGTACTTC. Amino acids: CASSGKGETQYF.

The chain recombines TRBV7-2 with TRBJ2-3; D ambiguous. V gave up 5 bases and J gave up 4 bases, with 16 bases separating them. Germline loops: CDR1 SGHTA, CDR2 FQGNSA. The CDR3 runs 15 residues. The CDR3 region is CASSPGPLEADTQYF. CDR3 in DNA: TGTGCCAGCAGCCCGGGTCCCCTCGAAGCAGATACGCAGTATTTT.

This clonotype was seen many times. This sequence joins TRBV7-3 and TRBJ2-3; 7 bases line up with TRBD2. The CDR3 length is 15 residues. The germline gives CDR1 SGHTA, CDR2 FQGTGA. Trimming cost V 2 bases and J 2 bases; bases outside gene matches: 4. Here the CDR3 reads CASSLAGVLTDTQYF. As DNA, the CDR3 is TGTGCCAGCAGCTTAGCGGGAGTCCTCACAGATACGCAGTATTTT.

This clonotype was observed at least ten times. The chain combines TRBV5-1 with TRBJ2-3; 7 nucleotides line up with TRBD2. The trim removed 4 bases at V and 3 bases at J, leaving 5 bases unmatched. This CDR3 has 14 amino acids. From germline, CDR1 is SGHRS and CDR2 YFSETQ. For the CDR3, the DNA is TGCGCCAGCAGCGGGGAGGGAAGAACAGATACGCAGTATTTT. Encoded protein: CASSGEGRTDTQYF.

This clonotype was picked up a small number of times. The gene calls are TRBV20-1 and TRBJ2-2, with D perhaps given as TRBD1 or TRBD2 (5 bases each). Trimming took 5 bases from V and 2 from J, leaving 18 bases between them. The germline V gene encodes CDR1 DFQATT and CDR2 SNEGSKA (reference sequence). This CDR3 contains 16 residues. CDR3 coding DNA: TGCAGTGCTCGGGGCGGCTCGCGGCATAACACCGGGGAGCTGTTTTTT. As protein: CSARGGSRHNTGELFF.

This clonotype occurred a few times. The chain combines TRBV12-3 or TRBV12-4 with TRBJ2-5, with D maybe TRBD1 (5 bases). V lost 5 bases, J lost 1 base, and 17 bases lay in between. This CDR3 has 16 amino acids. The CDR3: CASSGARPTAQETQYF. For the CDR3, the DNA is TGTGCCAGCAGTGGGGCCCGCCCGACAGCCCAAGAGACCCAGTACTTC.

The sample holds a few counts of this clonotype. The V gene is TRBV29-1, the J gene TRBJ2-7; D call uncertain. CDR3 length: 13 amino acids. V was shortened by 0 bases and J by 4 bases, with 10 bases between the two germline ends. The V gene's germline CDR1 is SQVTM and CDR2 ANQGSEA. The CDR3 DNA reads TGCAGCGTTGAAGAAGGCAGAATGTACGAGCAGTACTTC. It translates to CSVEEGRMYEQYF.

This clonotype appeared a few times. V and J are TRBV6-1 and TRBJ2-7, with a weak D call TRBD2 (5 bases). V lost 6 bases and J lost 1, with 13 bases in between. This CDR3 is built from 14 residues. Germline values: CDR1 MNHNS, CDR2 SASEGT. The CDR3 nucleotides read TGTGCCAGCAGGCGTGGGAGTAATTCCTACGAGCAGTACTTC. This codes for CASRRGSNSYEQYF.

Ten or more counts support this clonotype. The CDR3 spells CATSRGRTPQHF. The DNA of the CDR3 is TGTGCCACCAGCAGAGGTAGAACGCCCCAGCATTTT. This chain joins TRBV15 and TRBJ1-5; the D is unclear. The CDR3 runs 12 residues. Germline V gene sequence: CDR1 LNHNV, CDR2 YYDKDF (reference sequence). V was clipped by 1 base and J by 9 bases, with 7 bases between them.

The chain recombines TRBV20-1 with TRBJ2-7; 11 nucleotides align to TRBD1. Losses at the gene ends were 0 bases for V and 7 bases for J; bases not matched to a gene: 8. The CDR3 is 15 amino acids. The germline V gene has CDR1 DFQATT and CDR2 SNEGSKA (reference sequence). CDR3 amino acids: CSARENGQGAREQYF. The CDR3 region has the DNA TGCAGTGCTAGAGAAAACGGACAGGGGGCGAGGGAGCAGTACTTC.

This clonotype was counted a few times. This chain links TRBV4-3 with TRBJ2-6; 7 bases map to TRBD1. The J segment lost 2 bases and the V segment lost 0 bases, leaving 1 base of the junction unmatched. CDR3 length: 16 residues. Germline values: CDR1 LGHNA, CDR2 YSLEER. DNA for the CDR3: TGCGCCAGCAGCCAAGAAACAGGGGCTGGGGCCAACGTCCTGACTTTC. Translating gives CASSQETGAGANVLTF.